This entry concerns a single T cell receptor beta chain. What this receptor recognizes is not known. Base qualities are not provided; no much larger clone lies one nucleotide away. This entry comes from a study of cytomegalovirus exposure and HLA in healthy donors (dated by TCRdb to about 2017). For context, the study as a whole: According to an earlier analysis of 587 of the donors, some 170 million T cells yielded approximately 120 million unique TCR beta sequences and 276 Gb of sequence data. A later analysis re-examined previously published TCR beta repertoires from 600 to 700 donors and added high-resolution HLA genotyping to investigate patterns of TCR occurrence. Among the roughly 400 genotyped donors, about 85% belonged to the genetic ancestry cluster associated with self-reported Caucasian donors. The study combined high-throughput TCR immunosequencing, statistical association of individual TCRs with disease status, and machine learning to predict cytomegalovirus infection status. Besides the first cohort of 550 to 750 subjects, a separate validation cohort made up of over 100 different subjects was used. Among some 400 genotyped donors of the cohort, an average of around 240,000 unique TCR beta nucleotide sequences was sequenced per donor, of which about 18% were non-productive. The study profiled the T cell repertoires of 500 to 800 subjects by immunosequencing and related them to cytomegalovirus serostatus. Alongside the repertoire data, information on donor age, sex, ethnicity and CMV serostatus was compiled. An early release covering some 640 HLA-typed donors comprised roughly 300 gigabases of sequencing data and 85 million or so unique TCR sequences. To decide whether each TCR beta V gene segment behaved as functional or pseudogenic, an earlier analysis of 587 of the donors relied on high-throughput TCR beta sequencing. Because of strong linkage in the cohort, five DR-DQ haplotypes were treated as single units for association and clustering. All discovery cohort repertoires had been generated on a single sequencing platform. Typing coverage varied by locus: roughly 620-640 donors for A, B, C, DRB1 and DQB1; approximately 520 for DQA1; some 610 for DPA1; around 490 for DPB1. Genome-wide SNP genotypes for about 65% of the roughly 700 donors were used in a later genetic analysis, which treated that subset as a discovery cohort. Rather than drawing on any new phenotypic data, the later analysis identified candidate immune exposures from TCR beta sequences and the way those sequences occurred across donors. The study was designed to test whether signatures of past pathogen exposure could be identified by cataloging public T cell receptors. HLA typing covered class I and class II loci at four-digit resolution. Study-level results and caveats: This cohort had only TCR beta chains sequenced, and the lack of alpha or paired-chain data limited which features could be detected. Compared with the 666-donor mean, donors in an Asian-associated ancestry cluster had fewer N-insertions in productive TCRs, according to a later genetic analysis. Most TCR sequences were observed very rarely across donors, whereas some public TCRs were present in many individuals. A cluster of highly shared sequence variants was judged likely to be a technical artifact of the sequencing pipeline. According to the authors, the approach could potentially be generalized to other disease states and immunological phenotypes. In a later genetic analysis, a missense DCLRE1C variant was associated with V-gene and J-gene trimming of TCR beta chains, and the association was replicated in an independent cohort. In a later analysis, TCR association rates were found to vary across HLA loci, with the most associated TCRs seen for DRB1 alleles and the fewest for HLA-C alleles. Some IMGT-functional V segments, including TRBV6-2 and TRBV6-3, could not be told apart with the 87-base-pair reads, so those segments were excluded. The presence/absence analyses assumed that sequencing depth was roughly uniform across donors, and that assumption may not be true. A further reported finding was that TCR beta sequences accurately predicted the HLA-A and HLA-B alleles for most subjects in the first cohort. Cytomegalovirus status was reported to be diagnosed by the classifier with high specificity and sensitivity in both the original and validation cohorts. In a later analysis, HLA-associated TCR beta chains were found to be more clonally expanded and to have lower generation probabilities than equally common non-associated chains. In a later analysis, about 17,000 TCR beta sequences were associated with specific HLA alleles at a false discovery rate of 0.05. According to a later analysis, parvovirus B19, influenza, CMV and Epstein-Barr virus appeared linked to several top co-occurrence clusters. Because counts were too low, seventeen rarely observed V segments, including chromosome 9 orphons, were excluded from the earlier analysis of some 590 of the donors. When HLA alleles, especially DR and DQ, strongly co-occurred, attributing TCR associations to individual alleles was difficult. An earlier analysis of 587 of the donors showed that most TCR beta V segments appeared in productive rearrangements either about 87% or about 30% of the time, which broadly matched IMGT annotations. The study gave a list of over 150 TCR beta chains associated with cytomegalovirus. CMV serostatus was the only immune exposure information available for the cohort. Three of the identified cytomegalovirus-associated TCR beta chains were confirmed in vitro to be specific for cytomegalovirus antigens. HLA typing was unavailable for some donors at each locus, so association tests used only the typed subset. A later analysis found that most CMV-associated TCR beta chains appeared HLA-restricted, with HLA associations seemingly driven largely by CMV exposure. Correlated functional status among segregating V segments might be attributable to linkage disequilibrium, but an unknown experimental factor could not be ruled out.

The cohort consisted of 670 or so healthy bone marrow donors. At the time of sampling, all cohort members were nominally healthy, though unrecorded immune exposures were likely present. The donor tested CMV seropositive and was one of the 289 seropositive cohort members. Each donor provided a peripheral blood sample, and peripheral blood mononuclear cells were used for TCR beta sequencing. The Qiagen DNeasy Blood Extraction Kit was used to extract genomic DNA from the blood cell samples. Library method: the immunoSEQ multiplex PCR assay. For the multiplex PCR, a mixture combining 60 forward primers for TCR Vbeta segments and 13 reverse primers for TCR Jbeta segments was used. A multiplex PCR assay on genomic DNA amplified the CDR3 region of rearranged TCR beta genes. The amplified TCR beta libraries were sequenced on the Illumina HiSeq System as 87-base-pair reads. For the original study's pipeline: A later analysis counted around 72 million unique TCR beta chains across the 550 to 700 repertoires, and roughly 9.9 million of these chains were shared by at least two donors. To remove PCR and sequencing errors, raw reads were error-corrected and collapsed into unique sequences using a nearest-neighbor algorithm that merged closely related sequences. To assign V, D and J gene segments, CDR3 sequences were aligned to IMGT reference sequences. For a sequence to be retained, at least a six-nucleotide match to both a V gene segment and a J gene segment was required. Rearrangements were classified as productive when the CDR3 lacked stop codons and remained in frame with V and J, and all other rearrangements were classified as non-productive. CDR3 was defined according to IMGT convention as the region running from the second conserved V-encoded cysteine to the conserved J-encoded phenylalanine. In an earlier analysis of 587 of the donors, sequences lacking an unambiguous match to a single V gene segment were excluded. In an earlier analysis of a few hundred of the donors, V segments were called functional above 56.7% productive rearrangements and were called segregating when the between-donor standard deviation exceeded 5%. To diagnose cytomegalovirus status from the catalog of TCR beta chain sequences, a statistical classification framework was built. V and J gene assignment, in a later analysis, came from comparing TCR nucleotide sequences with IMGT/GENE-DB human TR gene sequences. A later analysis assigned CDR3 sequences and most-parsimonious VDJ recombination scenarios with the TCRdist pipeline. A later analysis defined each TCR beta chain by its CDR3 amino acid sequence plus V-gene family, and excluded reads lacking a unique V-gene family. In a later analysis, 450 to 600 highly shared, low-generation-probability nucleotide sequences were removed to address suspected cross-contamination and a sequencing artifact. For each public chain, a later analysis derived a clonal expansion index from normalized ranks of inferred template counts within each repertoire. In a later analysis, generation probabilities were computed with a VDJ recombination model fitted to out-of-frame rearrangements, and the resulting probabilities were checked against IGoR. Hypergeometric tests were used in a later analysis to score TCR-TCR, TCR-HLA and TCR-CMV co-occurrence, with a repertoire-size bias correction applied to the TCR pairs. False discovery rates were estimated in a later analysis by permuting HLA or CMV assignments 20 times. In a later analysis, co-occurring TCRs were grouped using DBSCAN, with TCRdist sequence similarity added in when clustering inside HLA-allele-positive subsets. Co-occurrence clustering excluded repertoires with fewer than 30,000 or more than 120,000 public chains, plus five with anomalous nucleotide sharing. Sourced from immuneACCESS, this table was stored by TCRdb with only in-frame sequences that have V and J called. A share of the clones is absent; for the studies checked, an unresolved V gene accounts for under half, and the remainder has no known explanation. The DNA gave D and trimming, while V, J and clone size come from that table. The sample has around 230,000 clones on record, more than 75% of them singletons. The ten largest clones capture roughly 6% of the sample.

The CDR3 spans 16 residues, from the cysteine through the phenylalanine. CDR3 DNA only is kept here, 48 bases in frame from base 1. Germline trimming: 2 bases from V, 0 bases from J; junction bases outside gene matches: 6. Looking up the germline V gene yields CDR1 SGDLS and CDR2 YYNGEE. The origin of this receptor is a man aged 40-49 years in good health and CMV-seropositive. The sequence links TRBV9 to TRBJ2-3; 7 nucleotides in the junction match TRBD1. Sequencing input: PBMCs. The DNA sequence is TGTGCCAGCAGCGTCCACGGGACAGCTAGCACAGATACGCAGTATTTT. Its protein is CASSVHGTASTDTQYF.